This entry is about one T cell receptor beta chain. Antigen specificity is unknown. The J segment lost 6 bases and the V segment lost 5 bases, leaving 6 bases of the junction unmatched. CDR1 is LNHDA, CDR2 SQIVND, per germline (reference sequence). The CDR3 has 14 amino acids. The sample belongs to a study of T cell responses to AZD1222 COVID-19 vaccine. Overall study context: It was second doses at about 4 or about 12 weeks that were pooled.

Assay: immunoSEQ multiplex PCR; the TCRdb copy retains only in-frame clones and omits some. The sample lists about 110,000 clones; 87% were seen once. Study-level results: Donors were mostly white British, more females; clonal diversity possibly underestimated. An increase in Spike-specific TCR breadth and depth was observed after two AZD1222 doses. Among vaccine-associated CD4 TCRs, coverage spanned spike, with dominance at 160-218 and 743-854.

V is TRBV19 and J is TRBJ2-2; the match to TRBD1 covers 7 bases. Sequencing was performed on peripheral blood, taken on day 0 of AZD1222 vaccination. The clonotype originates from an adult in good health. The CDR3 is CASSLRTGAGELFF. The CDR3 DNA follows: TGTGCCAGTAGTCTTCGCACAGGGGCCGGGGAGCTGTTTTTT.